What follows are 10 T cell receptor beta chains derived from one specimen sequenced in a study of blood T cells in healthy people across ages. Sample-barcoded 5' priming and a J-beta primer mix drove a second PCR of about 6 to 12 cycles. One entry per CDR3 protein, called by TCRdb with MiXCR from the 5' RACE reads. Of over 600,000 distinct CDR3 sequences in the sample, 20% to 25% were seen once. The sequenced sample consisted of blood. Receptors originate from a man between 65 and 85 years old in good health.

In its sample, this clonotype was seen a few times. The chain couples TRBV5-1 to TRBJ1-4; 7 bases agree with TRBD1. The junction had 5 bases not matched to a gene; V was cut back by 1 base and J by 2 bases. The germline V gene encodes CDR1 SGHRS and CDR2 YFSETQ. This CDR3 has 16 amino acids. The CDR3 loop is CASSLLGGRTNEKLFF. In DNA, the CDR3 is TGCGCCAGCAGCTTGTTAGGGGGCAGGACTAATGAAAAACTGTTTTTT.

This chain uses TRBV5-1 with TRBJ2-5, with 15 bases aligning to TRBD2. This CDR3 has 17 amino acids. V was clipped by 4 bases and J by 3 bases; unmatched bases: 7. Germline values: CDR1 SGHRS, CDR2 YFSETQ. The CDR3 nucleotides are TGCGCCAGCAGCCTTGGACTAGCGGGAGGGCGGGAAGAGACCCAGTACTTC. Translated, it gives CASSLGLAGGREETQYF.

The chain has TRBV6-2 or TRBV6-3 and TRBJ2-7; the match to TRBD2 covers 7 bases. Trimming removed 4 bases from V and 6 bases from J; junction bases left unmatched: 9. Germline V gene sequence: CDR1 MNHEY, CDR2 SVGEGT. The CDR3 loop spans 14 amino acids. CDR3 sequence: CASSFVGLGSEQYF. The CDR3 nucleotides are TGTGCCAGCAGTTTCGTCGGACTAGGGAGCGAGCAGTACTTC.

This clonotype was detected only a few times. The chain couples TRBV11-1 to TRBJ2-1; D possibly matches TRBD1 or TRBD2 (5 bases each). The germline CDR1 and CDR2 sequences are SGHAT and FQDESV (reference sequence). V lost 5 bases to trimming and J lost 7 bases, with 12 bases between them. The CDR3 sequence is 13 residues long. The CDR3 reads CASSTGTTNEQFF. In nucleotides, the CDR3 is TGTGCCAGCAGCACCGGGACCACAAATGAGCAGTTCTTC.

The rearrangement joins TRBV27 to TRBJ1-6; 10 positions match TRBD1. CDR1 is MNHEY, CDR2 SMNVEV, per germline (reference sequence). Trimming at V came to 6 bases and at J to 5 bases, leaving 4 bases not matched to a gene. The CDR3 is 15 residues long. CDR3 amino acids: CASRVTGGHNSPLHF. CDR3 in DNA: TGTGCCAGCAGGGTGACAGGGGGCCATAATTCACCCCTCCACTTT.

This clonotype was counted between two and nine times. V gene TRBV6-5 combines with J gene TRBJ1-5; D might be TRBD1 (5 bases). Germline V lookup: CDR1 MNHEY, CDR2 SVGAGI. Trimming took off 6 bases at V and 4 bases at J, with 13 bases between the two ends. The CDR3 contains 14 residues. Here the CDR3 DNA reads TGTGCCAGCAGCACAGGAGAGAGGAATCAGCCCCAGCATTTT. As protein: CASSTGERNQPQHF.

This clonotype was detected a few times. The V gene is TRBV5-4, the J gene TRBJ2-2; D is uncertain. The germline gives CDR1 SGHNT, CDR2 YYREEE (reference sequence). Trimming removed 4 bases from V and 1 base from J, with 14 bases in between. The CDR3 is 16 residues long. The CDR3 DNA follows: TGTGCCAGCAGCCCCGGACGAATGAAGAACACCGGGGAGCTGTTTTTT. It is translated as CASSPGRMKNTGELFF.

This sequence joins TRBV7-3 and TRBJ2-5, with TRBD2 matching over 7 bases. The CDR3 length is 15 residues. Germline V CDR1 and CDR2: SGHTA, FQGTGA. With V trimmed by 0 bases and J by 5 bases, 6 bases remained unmatched. Written as DNA, the CDR3 is TGTGCCAGCAGCTTAACGAGCGGGGAATGGGAGACCCAGTACTTC. Translation gives CASSLTSGEWETQYF.

The V call is TRBV25-1, the J call TRBJ2-5; 7 bases agree with TRBD1. CDR3 length: 13 residues. J was trimmed by 4 bases and V by 5 bases; bases with no gene match: 4. Per the germline V gene, CDR1 is MGHDK and CDR2 is SYGVNS. CDR3: CASSRAGGETQYF. DNA of the CDR3: TGTGCCAGCAGTCGGGCAGGGGGAGAGACCCAGTACTTC.

This sequence joins TRBV11-2 and TRBJ2-5; D possibly corresponds to TRBD2 (6 bases). The DNA matches TRBJ2-1 better at its end, which makes the J call doubtful. The CDR3 covers 14 residues. Germline V lookup: CDR1 SGHAT, CDR2 FQNNGV. This CDR3 reads CASSLRIGEAEQFF. CDR3 coding DNA: TGTGCCAGCAGCTTGCGGATAGGGGAGGCTGAGCAGTTCTTC.